This TCR beta chain was sequenced in a study of brain metastases from non-small cell lung cancer. This clone was observed a few times. This table comes from immunoSEQ multiplex PCR, and its TCRdb copy is limited to in-frame clones, with some not included. This sample has 1,500 to 2,000 clones; 90% occur once, and the top ten carry approximately 4%. Trimming removed 2 bases from V and 9 bases from J; junction bases left unmatched: 9. The CDR3 loop spans 16 amino acids. Germline values: CDR1 LNHDA, CDR2 SQIVND (reference sequence). The receptor comes from a donor aged 40 or over with non-small cell lung cancer. The chain carries TRBV19 and TRBJ1-6; 8 nucleotides align to TRBD1. The sequenced sample consisted of tissue from a brain metastasis. The CDR3 sequence: CASSIPGAGGRSPLHF. Written as DNA, the CDR3 is TGTGCCAGTAGTATACCCGGGGCAGGGGGCCGTTCACCCCTCCACTTT.